This TCR beta chain was profiled in a study of shared clonotypes between healthy human individuals. V was clipped by 6 bases and J by 5 bases, with 11 bases between them. Germline CDR1 MNHEY, CDR2 SVGAGI. The CDR3 totals 13 residues. DNA at around 200 ng, 25,000 to 35,000 T cell genomes, went into sorted-subset replicate PCRs. Assay: immunoSEQ multiplex PCR; the TCRdb copy retains only in-frame clones and omits some. The table has about 2 million clones, about 95% seen once. CD45RO-negative, CCR7-selected cells formed the naive CD8 fraction, which excluded terminally differentiated effector memory CD45RA+ cells.

The sequencing input was naive CD8+ T cells sorted from blood. This TCR came from a young man in good health. The rearrangement joins TRBV6-5 to TRBJ2-1; D possibly corresponds to TRBD1 (6 bases). This CDR3 is CASSTGQHNEQFF. Written as DNA, the CDR3 is TGTGCCAGCAGCACCGGACAGCACAATGAGCAGTTCTTC.